The 25 T cell receptor beta chains in this list originate from one sample, sequenced in a study of blood T cells in healthy people across ages (dated by TCRdb to the mid-2010s). Library method: 5' RACE. The instrument given in TCRdb is Illumina HiSeq 2500. The second PCR ran for about 6 to 11 cycles and used a J-beta primer mix along with a sample-barcoded 5' primer. TCRdb passed the public sequencing reads through fastp at Q25 and MiXCR, retaining productive beta sequences. Each entry is one CDR3 protein sequence, shown with its most common DNA and genes. The sample table lists approximately 1.5 million distinct CDR3 sequences, 42% of them with a count of one. About 4.1% of the sample lies in the top ten. The sample consisted of blood. The source of these receptors is a woman between 18 and 30 years old in good health.

This clonotype was counted a few times. This sequence may be a read error, since a much larger clone differs from it by one base. The chain has TRBV20-1 and TRBJ2-1; no clear D gene. Between the trimmed V and J ends, which lost 0 bases and 0 bases, there was a span of 9 bases. The CDR3 is 15 residues long. The germline CDR1 and CDR2 sequences are DFQATT and SNEGSKA (reference sequence). The CDR3 region is CSARDHESSYNEQFF. CDR3 bases: TGCAGTGCTAGAGATCACGAGAGCTCCTACAATGAGCAGTTCTTC.

This clonotype was counted only a few times. This chain links TRBV20-1 with TRBJ2-5; perhaps TRBD1 as D (5 bases). The CDR3 is 13 residues long. In germline, CDR1 is DFQATT, CDR2 SNEGSKA (reference sequence). V was shortened by 0 bases and J by 4 bases, with 9 bases between the two germline ends. CDR3 in DNA: TGCAGTGCTAGAGATACAGGAATAGAGACCCAGTACTTC. Its translation is CSARDTGIETQYF.

The chain couples TRBV9 to TRBJ2-3, with a weak D call TRBD2 (5 bases). V dropped 1 base and J dropped 2 bases, with 14 bases sitting between them. Germline values: CDR1 SGDLS, CDR2 YYNGEE. This CDR3 has 16 residues. CDR3 region: CASSVITIGNTDTQYF. CDR3 sequence (DNA): TGTGCCAGCAGCGTAATAACTATCGGGAACACAGATACGCAGTATTTT.

A remark on this clonotype: With a much larger clone just one base away, this may be a read error. This rearrangement joins TRBV28 to TRBJ1-3, with 7 bases that match TRBD1. The V gene's germline CDR1 is MDHEN and CDR2 SYDVKM. CDR3 length: 14 residues. After removal of 8 bases from V and 0 bases from J, the junction contained 4 bases not matched to a gene. Here the CDR3 DNA reads TGTGCCAGCGGCCGGGACAGCTCTGGAAACACCATATATTTT. It yields the protein CASGRDSSGNTIYF.

This rearrangement joins TRBV5-1 to TRBJ2-3; TRBD1 agrees at 7 bases. The V segment lost 2 bases and the J segment 4 bases; nucleotides outside the gene matches: 7. Germline CDR1 and CDR2: SGHRS and YFSETQ. This CDR3 contains 15 residues. CDR3 protein: CASSFTGTAADTQYF. The DNA of the CDR3 is TGCGCCAGCAGCTTTACCGGGACAGCGGCAGATACGCAGTATTTT.

The chain carries TRBV11-2 and TRBJ2-1; D is uncertain. The V gene lost 1 base and the J gene lost 4 bases, with 11 bases spanning the gap. The germline V gene has CDR1 SGHAT and CDR2 FQNNGV. The CDR3 extends over 15 amino acids. This chain's CDR3 is CASSLVPRPYNEQFF. Written as DNA, the CDR3 is TGTGCCAGCAGCTTAGTTCCCAGGCCGTACAATGAGCAGTTCTTC.

V gene TRBV11-2 combines with J gene TRBJ2-7, with 8 bases fitting TRBD2. Germline V gives CDR1 SGHAT, CDR2 FQNNGV. The CDR3 length is 16 residues. V was clipped by 6 bases and J by 7 bases; unmatched bases: 17. In DNA, the CDR3 is TGTGCCAGCAGACGGCTAGCGGGTAGCTCCTACAATGAGCAGTACTTC. It is translated as CASRRLAGSSYNEQYF.

This clonotype has a handful of counts. The chain uses TRBV6-6 and TRBJ1-2, with 8 positions matching TRBD1. With 5 bases clipped from V and 0 bases from J, the junction kept 5 bases outside the gene matches. This CDR3 has 15 amino acids. CDR1 is MNHNY and CDR2 is SVGAGI in the germline V gene (reference sequence). The CDR3 here is CASSTRTGSNYGYTF. CDR3 DNA: TGTGCCAGCAGTACCCGGACAGGGTCTAACTATGGCTACACCTTC.

The gene calls are TRBV15 and TRBJ2-7; perhaps TRBD2 as D (6 bases). The tail of the sequence fits TRBJ2-4 better, so the J call may be wrong. The CDR3 totals 12 residues. Germline V gives CDR1 LNHNV, CDR2 YYDKDF (reference sequence). CDR3 nucleotide sequence: TGTGCCACCAGCAGAGGGGAGGTCATTCAGTACTTC. It is translated as CATSRGEVIQYF.

The chain has TRBV7-2 and TRBJ1-1, with TRBD1 matching over 10 bases. Germline V lookup: CDR1 SGHTA, CDR2 FQGNSA. The CDR3 runs to 15 residues. V shed 4 bases, J shed 6 bases, and the junction held 8 bases outside the gene matches. CDR3 sequence reads: CASSSTGQGGPEAFF. The CDR3 coding sequence is TGTGCCAGCAGCTCGACCGGACAGGGGGGTCCTGAAGCTTTCTTT.

In this sample, this clonotype turned up a few times. J is TRBJ2-5 and V is TRBV29-1; maybe TRBD1 (5 bases). V was trimmed by 4 bases and J by 4 bases, leaving 13 bases between them. The germline CDR1 and CDR2 sequences are SQVTM and ANQGSEA. The CDR3 is 13 residues long. The CDR3 sequence is CSVGQRLAETQYF. CDR3 bases: TGCAGCGTTGGACAGAGATTAGCAGAGACCCAGTACTTC.

This clonotype came up once. CDR3 amino acids: CASSLTSGGDTDTQYF. The CDR3, as DNA: TGTGCCAGCAGTTTGACTAGCGGGGGGGACACAGATACGCAGTATTTT. The V and J genes are TRBV12-3 or TRBV12-4 and TRBJ2-3; TRBD2 matches at 14 bases. Losses at the gene ends were 3 bases for V and 2 bases for J; bases not matched to a gene: 1. The CDR3 has 16 residues.

The chain has TRBV19 and TRBJ2-5; 8 nucleotides match TRBD1. Germline CDR1 reads LNHDA; CDR2 reads SQIVND (reference sequence). The length of the CDR3 is 14 residues. Unmatched junction bases numbered 5, after V lost 3 bases and J lost 5 bases. The CDR3 sequence: CASSMDRARETQYF. The DNA for the CDR3 is TGTGCCAGTAGTATGGACAGGGCCCGGGAGACCCAGTACTTC. The variable domain in full, completed from reference TRBV19 and TRBJ2-5, reads DGGITQSPKYLFRKEGQNVTLSCEQNLNHDAMYWYRQDPGQGLRLIYYSQIVNDFQKGDIAEGYSVSREKKESFPLTVTSAQKNPTAFYLCASSMDRARETQYFGPGTRLLVL.

This clonotype was counted between two and nine times. The chain carries TRBV7-9 and TRBJ2-5; no firm D call. The CDR3 spans 12 residues. Deletions cut 4 bases from V and 3 bases from J, with 6 bases between. Germline CDR1 and CDR2: SEHNR and FQNEAQ (reference sequence). CDR3 amino acids: CASSSDEETQYF. The CDR3 region has the DNA TGTGCCAGCAGCTCGGACGAAGAGACCCAGTACTTC.

This clonotype was found a few times. The chain carries TRBV29-1 and TRBJ2-3; D gene ambiguous. The V end lost 4 bases, the J end lost 3 bases, and 11 bases lay between the germline ends. CDR3 size: 13 residues. Germline V lookup: CDR1 SQVTM, CDR2 ANQGSEA. CDR3 in amino acids: CSVGSPLTDTQYF. The CDR3 DNA follows: TGCAGCGTTGGGTCCCCATTGACAGATACGCAGTATTTT.

The chain employs TRBV18 and TRBJ1-2, with D maybe TRBD1 (5 bases). Trimming stripped 4 bases from V and 8 bases from J, with 14 bases between. This CDR3 region has 13 residues. The germline V gene has CDR1 KGHSH and CDR2 LQKENI. CDR3 in amino acids: CASSQGTRVGYTF. The CDR3, as DNA: TGTGCCAGCTCACAGGGGACCAGGGTCGGCTACACCTTC.

This clonotype was seen a few times. DNA of the CDR3: TGCAGCGTTGTGCGCACGAACACTGAAGCTTTCTTT. Translated: CSVVRTNTEAFF. The chain carries TRBV29-1 and TRBJ1-1; no firm D call. From germline, CDR1 is SQVTM and CDR2 ANQGSEA. The CDR3 has 12 amino acids. V gave up 4 bases and J gave up 1 base, with 7 bases separating them.

V gene TRBV5-1 combines with J gene TRBJ1-4; 7 bases are a match to TRBD1. Losses at the gene ends were 4 bases for V and 8 bases for J; bases not matched to a gene: 11. The CDR3 is 15 residues long. Germline V gene sequence: CDR1 SGHRS, CDR2 YFSETQ. Here the CDR3 reads CASSPGSTGFEKLFF. DNA of the CDR3: TGCGCCAGCAGCCCTGGCTCGACAGGGTTCGAAAAACTGTTTTTT.

The chain employs TRBV5-1 and TRBJ1-2, with D perhaps TRBD1 (5 bases). V gave up 0 bases and J gave up 2 bases, with 14 bases separating them. From germline, CDR1 is SGHRS and CDR2 YFSETQ. The CDR3 is 16 amino acids. The CDR3 coding sequence is TGCGCCAGCAGCTTGGAGGACACCCACATAAACTATGGCTACACCTTC. This gives the protein CASSLEDTHINYGYTF.

With regard to this clonotype: One base away lies a much larger clone, so this may be a sequencing read error. This chain links TRBV6-4 with TRBJ2-7; D is undetermined. Germline CDR1 is MRHNA and CDR2 is SNTAGT. The CDR3 loop spans 13 amino acids. Deletions cut 3 bases from V and 7 bases from J, with 13 bases between. CDR3 bases: TGTGCCAGCAGTGAGCTACCATACAATGAGCAGTACTTC. It translates to CASSELPYNEQYF.

The table lists this clonotype with a few counts. The genes are TRBV7-9 and TRBJ2-4; TRBD2 is a possible D gene (6 bases). Trimming cost V 5 bases and J 9 bases, with 23 bases left between them. Germline V gives CDR1 SEHNR, CDR2 FQNEAQ (reference sequence). There are 16 residues in the CDR3. DNA of the CDR3: TGTGCCAGCAGCCCCAACCGGGACTCAGGGATGGGCATTCAGTACTTC. It encodes CASSPNRDSGMGIQYF.

The gene calls are TRBV10-3 and TRBJ2-1, with TRBD2 matching over 7 bases. The V gene's germline CDR1 is ENHRY and CDR2 SYGVKD. The CDR3 has 15 residues. With 2 bases clipped from V and 3 bases from J, the junction kept 4 bases outside the gene matches. CDR3 protein: CAISERGVLYNEQFF. The CDR3 coding sequence is TGTGCCATCAGTGAGCGGGGGGTTCTCTACAATGAGCAGTTCTTC.

V is TRBV20-1 and J is TRBJ2-7, with D hard to call. In germline, CDR1 is DFQATT, CDR2 SNEGSKA (reference sequence). With 3 bases removed from V and 0 bases from J, the gap between germline ends came to 9 bases. The CDR3 totals 13 residues. Here the CDR3 DNA reads TGCAGTGCTAGTTATTTGGGCTCCTACGAGCAGTACTTC. Its protein product is CSASYLGSYEQYF.

This rearrangement joins TRBV13 to TRBJ1-3, with D unresolved. Per germline, CDR1 PRHDT and CDR2 FYEKMQ (reference sequence). The CDR3 has 16 residues. Trimming removed 1 base from V and 2 bases from J, with 12 bases in between. The CDR3 here is CASSLVGLGTGNTIYF. CDR3 bases: TGTGCCAGCAGCTTAGTGGGCCTAGGGACTGGAAACACCATATATTTT. Based on the CDR3 plus reference TRBV13 and TRBJ1-3, the full variable domain is AAGVIQSPRHLIKEKRETATLKCYPIPRHDTVYWYQQGPGQDPQFLISFYEKMQSDKGSIPDRFSAQQFSDYHSELNMSSLELGDSALYFCASSLVGLGTGNTIYFGEGSWLTVV.

The chain uses TRBV21-1 and TRBJ2-5; the D call of TRBD2 is as the table states it, not checked on the DNA. TRBV21-1 is given as a pseudogene. The CDR3 sequence is 21 residues long. The CDR3 DNA is TGTGCCAGCAGCCAACTAGCAGGGGCACTGCTAGCGGGGGGTCCCCAAGAGACCCAGTACTTC. Protein sequence: CASSQLAGALLAGGPQETQYF.